The clone carrying this T cell receptor beta chain was seen a few times. Through a sample-barcoded 5' primer and a J-beta primer mix, a second PCR was run for roughly 7 to 11 cycles. TCRdb passed the 5' RACE reads through MiXCR, listing each CDR3 protein once. This sample yields some 890,000 distinct CDR3 sequences, of which 29% are seen a single time; 10% belongs to the top ten. The ends were cut back, 6 bases at V and 2 bases at J, with 13 bases in the middle. Germline V lookup: CDR1 SGHTA, CDR2 FQGNSA. This CDR3 is built from 14 residues. This sample is part of a study of blood T cells in healthy people across ages. The sample providers were healthy Caucasian people from Russia, aged roughly 6 to 100. Isolated PBMCs totaled at least 6 million in each sample. The data were also submitted as part of a second study, on T cells of mothers and their children. That report notes: M1S, a second-PCR primer, added sample barcodes and 2-4 random nucleotides.

The chain couples TRBV7-2 to TRBJ1-2; possible D gene TRBD1, 6 bases. The receptor comes from a woman aged 35 to 49 in good health. The sequenced material came from blood. Here the CDR3 reads CASSRQEGNYGYTF. CDR3 nucleotides: TGTGCCAGCAGTAGACAGGAGGGGAACTATGGCTACACCTTC.